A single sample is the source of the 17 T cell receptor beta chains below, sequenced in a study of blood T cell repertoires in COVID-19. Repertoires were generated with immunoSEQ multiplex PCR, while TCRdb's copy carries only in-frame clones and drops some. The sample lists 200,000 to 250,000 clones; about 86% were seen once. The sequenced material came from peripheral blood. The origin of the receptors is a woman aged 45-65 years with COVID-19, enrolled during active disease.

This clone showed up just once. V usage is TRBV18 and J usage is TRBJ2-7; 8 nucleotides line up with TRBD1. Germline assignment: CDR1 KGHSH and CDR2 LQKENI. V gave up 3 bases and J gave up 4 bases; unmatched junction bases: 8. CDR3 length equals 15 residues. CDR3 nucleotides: TGTGCCAGCTCACCCCTACCGGGACAGGAGTACGAGCAGTACTTC. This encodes CASSPLPGQEYEQYF.

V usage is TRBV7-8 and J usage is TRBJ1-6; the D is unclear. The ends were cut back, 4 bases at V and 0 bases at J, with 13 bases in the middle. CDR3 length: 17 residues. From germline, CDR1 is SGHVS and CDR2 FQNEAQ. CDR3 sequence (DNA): TGTGCCAGCAGCTCATATACGGGGAGCTCCTATAATTCACCCCTCCACTTT. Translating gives CASSSYTGSSYNSPLHF.

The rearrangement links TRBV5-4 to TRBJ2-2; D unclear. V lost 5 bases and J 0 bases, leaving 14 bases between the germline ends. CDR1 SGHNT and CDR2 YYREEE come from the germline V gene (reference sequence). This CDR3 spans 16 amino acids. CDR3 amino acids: CASRPGTNPNTGELFF. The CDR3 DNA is TGTGCCAGCAGACCAGGCACCAACCCGAACACCGGGGAGCTGTTTTTT.

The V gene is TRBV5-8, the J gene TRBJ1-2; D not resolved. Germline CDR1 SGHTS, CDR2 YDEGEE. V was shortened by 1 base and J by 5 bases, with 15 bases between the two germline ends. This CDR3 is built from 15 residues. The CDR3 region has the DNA TGTGCCAGCAGCTTGAGGGAGGCCTCTAGGTATGGCTACACCTTC. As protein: CASSLREASRYGYTF. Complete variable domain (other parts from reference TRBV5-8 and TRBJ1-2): EAGVTQSPTHLIKTRGQQATLRCSPISGHTSVYWYQQALGLGLQFLLWYDEGEERNRGNFPPRFSGRQFPNYSSELNVNALELEDSALYLCASSLREASRYGYTFGSGTRLTVV.

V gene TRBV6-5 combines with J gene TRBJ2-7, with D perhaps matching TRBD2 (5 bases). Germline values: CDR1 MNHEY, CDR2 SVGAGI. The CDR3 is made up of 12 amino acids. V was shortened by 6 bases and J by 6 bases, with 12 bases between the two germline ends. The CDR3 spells CASSQNGGEQYV. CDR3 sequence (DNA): TGTGCCAGCAGCCAGAATGGAGGCGAGCAGTACGTC.

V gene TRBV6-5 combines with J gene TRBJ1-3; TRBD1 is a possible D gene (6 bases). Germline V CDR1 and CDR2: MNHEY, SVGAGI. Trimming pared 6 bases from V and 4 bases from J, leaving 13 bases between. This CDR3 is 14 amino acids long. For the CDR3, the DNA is TGTGCCAGCAGGCTAGGGGGTTCGGGAAACACCATATATTTT. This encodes CASRLGGSGNTIYF.

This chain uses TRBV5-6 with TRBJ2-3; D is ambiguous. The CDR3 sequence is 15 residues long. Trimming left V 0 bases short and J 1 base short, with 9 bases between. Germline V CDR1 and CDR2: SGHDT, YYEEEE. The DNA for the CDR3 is TGTGCCAGCAGCTTGGGTAAAAGAGGCACAGATACGCAGTATTTT. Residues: CASSLGKRGTDTQYF.

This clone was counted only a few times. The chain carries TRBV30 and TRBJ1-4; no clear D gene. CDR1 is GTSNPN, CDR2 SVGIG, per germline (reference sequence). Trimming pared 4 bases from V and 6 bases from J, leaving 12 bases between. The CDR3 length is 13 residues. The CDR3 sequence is CAWTPPAHEKLFF. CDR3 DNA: TGTGCCTGGACCCCACCCGCGCATGAAAAACTGTTTTTT.

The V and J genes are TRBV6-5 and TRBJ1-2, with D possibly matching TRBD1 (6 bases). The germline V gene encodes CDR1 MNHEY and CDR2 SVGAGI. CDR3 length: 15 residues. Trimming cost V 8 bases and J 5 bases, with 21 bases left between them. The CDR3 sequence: CASARGLLGGYGYTF. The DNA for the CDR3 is TGTGCCAGCGCCAGAGGACTCCTAGGGGGTTATGGCTACACCTTC.

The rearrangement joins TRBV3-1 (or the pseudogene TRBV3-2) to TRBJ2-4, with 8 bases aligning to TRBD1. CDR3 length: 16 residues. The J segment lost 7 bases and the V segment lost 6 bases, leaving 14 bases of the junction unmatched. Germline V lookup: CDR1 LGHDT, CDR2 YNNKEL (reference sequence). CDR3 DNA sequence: TGTGCCAGCAGTCGAAGGACAGGGCTAGGAGGGAACATTCAGTACTTC. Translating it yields CASSRRTGLGGNIQYF.

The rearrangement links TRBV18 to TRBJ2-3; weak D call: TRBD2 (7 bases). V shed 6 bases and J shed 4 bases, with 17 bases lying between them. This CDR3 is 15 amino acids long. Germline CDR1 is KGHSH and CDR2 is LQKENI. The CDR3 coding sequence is TGTGCCAGCTCGCCTCTATCGGGGGGCCCAGATACGCAGTATTTT. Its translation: CASSPLSGGPDTQYF.

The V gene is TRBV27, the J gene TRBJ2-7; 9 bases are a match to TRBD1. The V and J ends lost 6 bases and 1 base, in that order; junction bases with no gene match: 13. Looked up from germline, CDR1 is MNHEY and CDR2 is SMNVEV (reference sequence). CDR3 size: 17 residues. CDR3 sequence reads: CASSQAMGQGESYEQYV. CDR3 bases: TGTGCCAGCAGCCAGGCGATGGGACAGGGCGAATCCTACGAGCAGTACGTC.

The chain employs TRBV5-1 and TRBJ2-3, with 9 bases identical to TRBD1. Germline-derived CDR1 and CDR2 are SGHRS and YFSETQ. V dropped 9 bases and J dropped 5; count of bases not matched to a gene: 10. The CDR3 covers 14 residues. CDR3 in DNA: TGCGCCACCGGACAGGGGTCTTTTGGAGATACGCAGTATTTT. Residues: CATGQGSFGDTQYF.

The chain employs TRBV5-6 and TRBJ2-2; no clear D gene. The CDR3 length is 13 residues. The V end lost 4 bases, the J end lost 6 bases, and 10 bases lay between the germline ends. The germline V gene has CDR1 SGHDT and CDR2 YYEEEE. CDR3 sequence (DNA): TGTGCCAGCAGCACTAATGCGGCCGGGGAGCTGTTTTTT. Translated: CASSTNAAGELFF.

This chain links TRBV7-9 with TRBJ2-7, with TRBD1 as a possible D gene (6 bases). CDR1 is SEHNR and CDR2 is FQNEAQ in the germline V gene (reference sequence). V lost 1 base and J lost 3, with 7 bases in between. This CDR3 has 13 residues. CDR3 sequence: CASSLVGGYEQYF. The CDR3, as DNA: TGTGCCAGCAGCTTAGTAGGGGGCTACGAGCAGTACTTC.

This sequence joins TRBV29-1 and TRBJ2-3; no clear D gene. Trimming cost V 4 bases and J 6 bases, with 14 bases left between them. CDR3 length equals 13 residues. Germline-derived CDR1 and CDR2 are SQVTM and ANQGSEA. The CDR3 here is CSVASMAADTQYF. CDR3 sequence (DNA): TGCAGCGTTGCCTCCATGGCCGCCGATACGCAGTATTTT.

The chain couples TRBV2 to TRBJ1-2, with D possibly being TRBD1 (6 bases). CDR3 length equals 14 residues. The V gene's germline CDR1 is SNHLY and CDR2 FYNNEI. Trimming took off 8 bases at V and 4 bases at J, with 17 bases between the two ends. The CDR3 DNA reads TGTGCCAGCGGGGGAGAGGACAGACTCTATGGCTACACCTTC. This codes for CASGGEDRLYGYTF.